One sample yielded the 23 T cell receptor beta chains listed below, sequenced in a study of cytomegalovirus exposure and HLA in healthy donors. The PCR contained 60 Vbeta and 13 Jbeta primers. Using immunoSEQ multiplex PCR, the repertoire was profiled, and TCRdb retains in-frame clones only, with some absent. The table lists around 130,000 clones, approximately 81% of them singletons. Sequencing was performed on PBMCs. Every receptor here comes from a man younger than 35 in good health and CMV-seronegative.

This clone was seen more than once but under ten times. The V and J genes are TRBV27 and TRBJ2-7; TRBD1 aligns across 7 bases. J gave up 3 bases and V 5 bases, and 13 bases lay outside the gene matches. CDR3 size: 16 residues. CDR1 and CDR2 from the germline V gene are MNHEY and SMNVEV (reference sequence). Here the CDR3 DNA reads TGTGCCAGCAGTCCATATACAGGGGCTTTCCTCTACGAGCAGTACGTC. Translating it yields CASSPYTGAFLYEQYV.

The rearrangement links TRBV29-1 to TRBJ2-2; 7 nucleotides align to TRBD2. The CDR3 has 14 residues. Germline V lookup: CDR1 SQVTM, CDR2 ANQGSEA. With 5 bases clipped from V and 0 bases from J, the junction kept 3 bases outside the gene matches. CDR3 sequence reads: CSVSTSSNTGELFF. CDR3 bases: TGCAGCGTTTCGACTAGCTCGAACACCGGGGAGCTGTTTTTT.

CDR3 in DNA: TGTGCCAGCAGTGTTATTAGCGGAACCTACGAGCAGTACGTC. Its translation is CASSVISGTYEQYV. The chain has TRBV6-1 and TRBJ2-7; TRBD2 is a possible D gene (6 bases). The CDR3 extends over 14 amino acids. Trimming took off 4 bases at V and 2 bases at J, with 12 bases between the two ends. CDR1 is MNHNS, CDR2 SASEGT, per germline.

The chain couples TRBV18 to TRBJ1-1; 9 bases are shared with TRBD1. This CDR3 has 16 residues. Germline V gives CDR1 KGHSH, CDR2 LQKENI. V was clipped by 5 bases and J by 4 bases; unmatched bases: 11. The CDR3 loop reads CASSSNRGRGGTEAFF. For the CDR3, the DNA is TGTGCCAGCTCATCCAACAGGGGGCGCGGGGGCACTGAAGCTTTCTTT.

The gene calls are TRBV7-8 and TRBJ1-2, with a tentative D call TRBD1 (6 bases). This CDR3 has 15 residues. Deletions cut 2 bases from V and 4 bases from J, with 14 bases between. CDR1 is SGHVS and CDR2 is FQNEAQ in the germline V gene. CDR3 loop: CASSLNRDVGYGYTF. CDR3 in DNA: TGTGCCAGCAGCTTAAACAGGGATGTAGGCTATGGCTACACCTTC.

V is TRBV6-5 and J is TRBJ1-1; D ambiguous. Trimming pared 4 bases from V and 2 bases from J, leaving 5 bases between. Per the germline V gene, CDR1 is MNHEY and CDR2 is SVGAGI. The CDR3 has 12 amino acids. The DNA for the CDR3 is TGTGCCAGCAGTTTCCCTAACACTGAAGCTTTCTTT. This sequence encodes CASSFPNTEAFF.

The V and J genes are TRBV2 and TRBJ2-6, with D unclear. Trimming took off 4 bases at V and 4 bases at J, with 11 bases between the two ends. Germline lookup yields CDR1 SNHLY and CDR2 FYNNEI. CDR3 size: 15 residues. This CDR3 is CASSVSVLGANVLTF. The CDR3 DNA is TGTGCCAGCAGTGTATCTGTATTAGGGGCCAACGTCCTGACTTTC.

The chain links TRBV9 to TRBJ1-2; D is unclear. The CDR3 length is 14 residues. CDR1 and CDR2 (germline): SGDLS, YYNGEE. The germline V and J ends were trimmed by 2 bases and 0 bases, with 8 bases remaining between them. The CDR3 DNA follows: TGTGCCAGCAGCGTCGACGGAGCTAACTATGGCTACACCTTC. Translation gives CASSVDGANYGYTF.

This sequence joins TRBV6-5 and TRBJ1-4, with a possible D match to TRBD1 (5 bases). The CDR3 has 13 residues. Per the germline V gene, CDR1 is MNHEY and CDR2 is SVGAGI. V gave up 6 bases and J gave up 6 bases, with 11 bases separating them. CDR3 residues: CASRVSGDEKLFF. The CDR3 DNA follows: TGTGCCAGCAGGGTGTCGGGGGATGAAAAACTGTTTTTT.

This chain connects TRBV18 to TRBJ1-1; possibly TRBD1 for D (6 bases). The length of the CDR3 is 15 residues. The germline V gene has CDR1 KGHSH and CDR2 LQKENI. V dropped 3 bases and J dropped 1 base, with 12 bases sitting between them. CDR3 loop: CASSPAGRGNTEAFF. CDR3 sequence (DNA): TGTGCCAGCTCACCCGCGGGCAGGGGGAACACTGAAGCTTTCTTT.

The DNA for the CDR3 is TGTGCCAGCGAAGTTTTGGGGGCTGGGGCCGGGGAGCTGTTTTTT. It specifies CASEVLGAGAGELFF. The rearrangement uses TRBV11-1 and TRBJ2-2, with TRBD1 as a possible D gene (6 bases). The CDR3 runs 15 residues. Germline CDR1 and CDR2: SGHAT and FQDESV (reference sequence). V was pared by 8 bases and J by 6 bases, with 19 bases between. The whole variable domain, remainder taken from reference TRBV11-1 and TRBJ2-2, is EAEVAQSPRYKITEKSQAVAFWCDPISGHATLYWYRQILGQGPELLVQFQDESVVDDSQLPKDRFSAERLKGVDSTLKIQPAELGDSAMYLCASEVLGAGAGELFFGEGSRLTVL.

This chain uses TRBV18 with TRBJ2-7; TRBD1 aligns across 7 bases. The CDR3 consists of 14 residues. Losses at the gene ends were 4 bases for V and 3 bases for J; bases not matched to a gene: 6. Germline V gene sequence: CDR1 KGHSH, CDR2 LQKENI. DNA for the CDR3: TGTGCCAGCTCACAGGGACAGATAGGCTACGAGCAGTACGTC. Translating gives CASSQGQIGYEQYV.

This clone was found a few times. This chain links TRBV28 with TRBJ2-6; no clear D. The CDR3 runs to 14 residues. Looked up from germline, CDR1 is MDHEN and CDR2 is SYDVKM. Trimming removed 7 bases at V and 0 bases at J, with 7 bases between. CDR3 region: CASKSSSGANVLTF. The CDR3 nucleotides read TGTGCCAGCAAGAGCTCCTCTGGGGCCAACGTCCTGACTTTC.

The chain combines TRBV11-2 with TRBJ1-6; the D is unclear. This CDR3 has 13 amino acids. The V end lost 4 bases, the J end lost 7 bases, and 8 bases lay between the germline ends. Germline CDR1 and CDR2: SGHAT and FQNNGV. CDR3 sequence: CASSSTENSPLHF. CDR3 nucleotide sequence: TGTGCCAGCAGCTCTACAGAGAATTCACCCCTCCACTTT.

This clone was recorded once. The chain couples TRBV6-5 to TRBJ2-5; D gene uncertain. The V end was cut by 0 bases, the J end by 4 bases, with 6 bases between. CDR1 is MNHEY and CDR2 is SVGAGI in the germline V gene. The CDR3 consists of 13 residues. As DNA, the CDR3 is TGTGCCAGCAGTTACTCCTTCTTAGAGACCCAGTACTTC. Translation: CASSYSFLETQYF.

The V and J genes are TRBV5-1 and TRBJ1-3; D gene unclear. V was clipped by 2 bases and J by 4 bases, with 10 bases between them. The germline V gene encodes CDR1 SGHRS and CDR2 YFSETQ. The CDR3 consists of 14 residues. Written as DNA, the CDR3 is TGCGCCAGCAGCTTTCCGGGTCCAGGAAACACCATATATTTT. This sequence encodes CASSFPGPGNTIYF.

A few counts support this clone. The chain employs TRBV28 and TRBJ1-1; tentative D call: TRBD1 (6 bases). The CDR3 has 13 amino acids. With 8 bases removed from V and 0 bases from J, the gap between germline ends came to 10 bases. Germline CDR1 is MDHEN and CDR2 is SYDVKM. CDR3 region: CASGQLMNTEAFF. CDR3 sequence (DNA): TGTGCCAGCGGACAGCTCATGAACACTGAAGCTTTCTTT.

As regards this clone: One end of the junction varies from germline; a read error may be responsible. The chain employs TRBV19 and TRBJ2-3; TRBD2 matches at 8 bases. The CDR3 is 14 residues long. Per the germline V gene, CDR1 is LNHDA and CDR2 is SQIVND (reference sequence). CDR3 in amino acids: CASRIAGSTDTQYF. The CDR3 coding sequence is TGTGCCAGTAGGATAGCGGGGTCCACAGATACGCAGTATTTT.

This clone was picked up one time. J is TRBJ2-3 and V is TRBV18, with 8 bases matching TRBD1. V lost 6 bases to trimming and J lost 6 bases; unmatched junction nucleotides: 14. Germline V CDR1 and CDR2: KGHSH, LQKENI. The CDR3 extends over 16 amino acids. In DNA, the CDR3 is TGTGCCAGCTCTCCTAATGGACAGGGTACGAAGGATACGCAGTATTTT. Protein: CASSPNGQGTKDTQYF. The complete variable domain, with remaining parts taken from reference TRBV18 and TRBJ2-3, reads NAGVMQNPRHLVRRRGQEARLRCSPMKGHSHVYWYRQLPEEGLKFMVYLQKENIIDESGMPKERFSAEFPKEGPSILRIQQVVRGDSAAYFCASSPNGQGTKDTQYFGPGTRLTVL.

This chain connects TRBV9 to TRBJ1-1, with unresolved D. The CDR3 is 15 residues long. CDR1 is SGDLS, CDR2 YYNGEE, per germline. Between the trimmed V and J ends, which lost 0 bases and 2 bases, there was a span of 11 bases. CDR3 residues: CASSVAQTRNTEAFF. CDR3 DNA: TGTGCCAGCAGCGTAGCCCAGACAAGAAACACTGAAGCTTTCTTT. The full variable domain, rest sourced from reference TRBV9 and TRBJ1-1, is DSGVTQTPKHLITATGQRVTLRCSPRSGDLSVYWYQQSLDQGLQFLIQYYNGEERAKGNILERFSAQQFPDLHSELNLSSLELGDSALYFCASSVAQTRNTEAFFGQGTRLTVV.

The chain uses TRBV7-6 and TRBJ2-5; TRBD1 is a possible D gene (6 bases). This CDR3 has 15 residues. The V and J ends lost 2 bases and 4 bases respectively, with 14 bases between them. CDR1 and CDR2 (germline): SGHVS, FNYEAQ. The CDR3 reads CASSLFDQGTETQYF. The CDR3, as DNA: TGTGCCAGCAGCTTATTTGATCAGGGGACAGAGACCCAGTACTTC. Using reference TRBV7-6 and TRBJ2-5 for the parts outside the CDR3, the full variable domain is GAGVSQSPRYKVTKRGQDVALRCDPISGHVSLYWYRQALGQGPEFLTYFNYEAQQDKSGLPNDRFSAERPEGSISTLTIQRTEQRDSAMYRCASSLFDQGTETQYFGPGTRLLVL.

This clone has more than one count but fewer than ten. The chain recombines TRBV2 with TRBJ1-4, with unresolved D. Germline V gives CDR1 SNHLY, CDR2 FYNNEI. Trimming cost V 3 bases and J 0 bases, with 8 bases left between them. This CDR3 has 15 residues. In DNA form, the CDR3 reads TGTGCCAGCAGTGAGTTAAGAGCAACTAATGAAAAACTGTTTTTT. Residues: CASSELRATNEKLFF. Full variable domain (outside the CDR3, taken from reference TRBV2 and TRBJ1-4): EPEVTQTPSHQVTQMGQEVILRCVPISNHLYFYWYRQILGQKVEFLVSFYNNEISEKSEIFDDQFSVERPDGSNFTLKIRSTKLEDSAMYFCASSELRATNEKLFFGSGTQLSVL.

This clone was counted only a few times. The V and J genes are TRBV14 and TRBJ2-2, with 7 bases fitting TRBD1. There are 15 residues in the CDR3. Trimming cost V 6 bases and J 4 bases; bases outside gene matches: 8. Germline CDR1 and CDR2: SGHDN and FVKESK. CDR3 loop: CASSYDRVRTGELFF. The DNA of the CDR3 is TGTGCCAGCAGTTACGACAGGGTCCGCACCGGGGAGCTGTTTTTT.